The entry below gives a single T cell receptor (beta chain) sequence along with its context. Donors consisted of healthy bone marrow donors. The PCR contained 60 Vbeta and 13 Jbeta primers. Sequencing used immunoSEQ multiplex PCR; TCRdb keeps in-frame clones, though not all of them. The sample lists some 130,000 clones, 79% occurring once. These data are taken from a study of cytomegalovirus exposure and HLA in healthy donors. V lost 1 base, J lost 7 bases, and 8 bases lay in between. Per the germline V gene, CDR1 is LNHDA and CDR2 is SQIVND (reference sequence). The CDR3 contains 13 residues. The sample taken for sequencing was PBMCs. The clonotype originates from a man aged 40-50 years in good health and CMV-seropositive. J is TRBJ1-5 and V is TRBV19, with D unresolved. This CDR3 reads CASSIAGKQPQHF. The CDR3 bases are TGTGCCAGTAGTATAGCCGGGAAGCAGCCCCAGCATTTT.